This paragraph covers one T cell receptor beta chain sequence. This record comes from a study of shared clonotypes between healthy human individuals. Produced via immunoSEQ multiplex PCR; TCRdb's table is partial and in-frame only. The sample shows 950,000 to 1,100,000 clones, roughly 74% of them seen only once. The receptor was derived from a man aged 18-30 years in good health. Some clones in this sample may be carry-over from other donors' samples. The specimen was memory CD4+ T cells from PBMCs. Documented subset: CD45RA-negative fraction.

The CDR3 DNA reads as TGCGCCAGCAGCTTTCTGACAGGGTCTTCAAATGAGCAGTTCTTC. This gives the protein CASSFLTGSSNEQFF. The V and J genes are TRBV5-1 and TRBJ2-1, with 7 bases that match TRBD1. Unmatched junction bases numbered 9, after V lost 2 bases and J lost 7 bases. Germline V CDR1 and CDR2: SGHRS, YFSETQ. CDR3 size: 15 residues.